Below, 26 T cell receptor beta chains from the same sample are listed, as sequenced in a study of T cells in Graves' hyperthyroidism and ophthalmopathy. Authors of the study amplified TCR beta CDR3 regions from RNA transcripts. A first-round RT-PCR of the TCR CDR3 used the HTBI primer set. MiXCR, applied by TCRdb to the multiplex PCR reads, yields one record per CDR3 protein. Seen here are just over 550,000 distinct CDR3 sequences, 35% to 55% observed once, and the top ten hold 8.2%. Source material: peripheral blood or thyroid tissue (not recorded which). The receptors derive from a woman younger than 35 with Graves' hyperthyroidism.

About this clonotype itself: Germline and junction disagree at one end, which may indicate a read error. J is TRBJ2-6 and V is TRBV10-3; D uncertain. Germline loops: CDR1 ENHRY, CDR2 SYGVKD. This CDR3 region has 15 residues. In DNA, the CDR3 is TGCGCCGCGACCTGGACGGACTCTGGGGCCAACGTCCTGACTTTC. It translates to CAATWTDSGANVLTF.

The chain is built from TRBV29-1 and TRBJ2-3; unclear D gene. The CDR3 runs 11 residues. CDR1 SQVTM and CDR2 ANQGSEA come from the germline V gene. The V and J ends lost 6 bases and 4 bases respectively, with 8 bases between them. The DNA for the CDR3 is TGCAGCGTCCGGGTGTCAGATACGCAGTATTTT. It codes for CSVRVSDTQYF.

The rearrangement joins TRBV15 to TRBJ1-5; weak D call: TRBD1 (6 bases). Germline V gives CDR1 LNHNV, CDR2 YYDKDF (reference sequence). The V end lost 3 bases, the J end lost 6 bases, and 15 bases lay between the germline ends. The length of the CDR3 is 15 residues. CDR3 amino acids: CATSSTQGTTQPQHF. The CDR3 DNA reads TGTGCCACCAGCAGTACTCAGGGGACAACTCAGCCCCAGCATTTT.

The chain links TRBV10-3 to TRBJ2-5, with 13 bases identical to TRBD2. Looked up from germline, CDR1 is ENHRY and CDR2 is SYGVKD. The CDR3 covers 15 residues. Unmatched junction bases numbered 3, after V lost 6 bases and J lost 2 bases. The CDR3 nucleotides are TGTGCCATCAGCCCGGGACTAGCGGGACAAGAGACCCAGTACTTC. Protein product: CAISPGLAGQETQYF.

This clonotype was counted ten times or more. V is TRBV14 and J is TRBJ2-7, with D possibly called TRBD1 or TRBD2 (5 bases each). The CDR3 covers 14 residues. Germline assignment: CDR1 SGHDN and CDR2 FVKESK. Trimming pared 5 bases from V and 4 bases from J, leaving 15 bases between. CDR3 loop: CASSSEVTVYEQYF. The DNA of the CDR3 is TGTGCCAGCAGCTCGGAGGTGACAGTGTACGAGCAGTACTTC.

This clonotype has ten or more counts. The chain uses TRBV24-1 and TRBJ2-5, with D hard to call. The V end lost 2 bases, the J end lost 0 bases, and 9 bases lay between the germline ends. Germline V gene data show CDR1 as KGHDR and CDR2 as SFDVKD. This CDR3 has 15 residues. CDR3 nucleotides: TGTGCCACCAGTGATTCCGAGGCGTACCAAGAGACCCAGTACTTC. Amino acid sequence: CATSDSEAYQETQYF.

This clonotype was picked up a small number of times. This rearrangement joins TRBV2 to TRBJ2-7; 9 bases are shared with TRBD2. Trimming cost V 9 bases and J 4 bases; bases outside gene matches: 16. Germline V gene sequence: CDR1 SNHLY, CDR2 FYNNEI. CDR3 length: 16 residues. Here the CDR3 reads CASKASGTREQYEQYF. CDR3 nucleotide sequence: TGTGCCAGTAAAGCTAGCGGGACTCGGGAACAATACGAGCAGTACTTC.

This chain links TRBV5-1 with TRBJ1-6; weak D call: TRBD1 (5 bases). From germline, CDR1 is SGHRS and CDR2 YFSETQ. V dropped 2 bases and J dropped 13 bases, with 19 bases sitting between them. The CDR3 spans 15 residues. The CDR3 sequence is CASSFRGTRMDPLHF. CDR3 nucleotide sequence: TGCGCCAGCAGCTTTCGCGGGACCCGTATGGATCCCCTCCACTTT.

This sequence joins TRBV25-1 and TRBJ1-2, with 7 bases matching TRBD1. The trim removed 5 bases at V and 1 base at J, leaving 1 base unmatched. The CDR3 is 13 amino acids. The germline gives CDR1 MGHDK, CDR2 SYGVNS. This chain's CDR3 is CASSYRGNYGYTF. The CDR3 DNA follows: TGTGCCAGCAGTTACAGGGGTAACTATGGCTACACCTTC.

This clonotype was observed many times. The chain carries TRBV10-3 and TRBJ1-5, with 8 bases identical to TRBD1. V shed 8 bases, J shed 7 bases, and the junction held 4 bases outside the gene matches. CDR1 is ENHRY, CDR2 SYGVKD, per germline. The CDR3 contains 12 residues. CDR3 DNA: TGTGCCATCGGACAGGGACGGCAGCCCCAGCATTTT. It translates to CAIGQGRQPQHF.

There are many counts of this clonotype. This rearrangement joins TRBV10-3 to TRBJ1-2, with D possibly TRBD1 on 5 matching bases. The germline V gene has CDR1 ENHRY and CDR2 SYGVKD. V was pared by 2 bases and J by 8 bases, with 18 bases between. This CDR3 is 15 amino acids long. The CDR3 protein is CAISEAPGPQFGYTF. CDR3 nucleotides: TGTGCCATCAGTGAGGCGCCGGGACCCCAATTCGGCTACACCTTC.

This clonotype was seen repeatedly, ten times or more. This chain joins TRBV7-9 and TRBJ2-5; D call uncertain. Germline CDR1 is SEHNR and CDR2 is FQNEAQ (reference sequence). The V and J ends lost 7 bases and 2 bases respectively, with 11 bases between them. This CDR3 has 13 residues. CDR3 loop: CASTRVRQETQYF. The CDR3 DNA reads as TGTGCCAGCACCCGGGTCCGTCAAGAGACCCAGTACTTC.

This clonotype was counted many times. CDR3 DNA: TGTGCCAGCAGCGTAGAAGGGACGGGAAACACCATATATTTT. As protein: CASSVEGTGNTIYF. The chain uses TRBV9 and TRBJ1-3; D possibly corresponds to TRBD1 (5 bases). V was cut by 0 bases and J by 4 bases, with 8 bases left in between. The CDR3 sequence is 14 residues long. Germline-derived CDR1 and CDR2 are SGDLS and YYNGEE.

The chain is built from TRBV7-9 and TRBJ1-6; 8 nucleotides align to TRBD1. V dropped 4 bases and J dropped 15; count of bases not matched to a gene: 11. The CDR3 extends over 14 amino acids. The V gene's germline CDR1 is SEHNR and CDR2 FQNEAQ (reference sequence). CDR3: CASSSQGQGEILHF. CDR3 sequence (DNA): TGTGCCAGCAGCTCCCAAGGACAGGGCGAAATCCTCCACTTT.

The rearrangement links TRBV7-7 to TRBJ1-2, with D unclear. Trimming pared 6 bases from V and 8 bases from J, leaving 10 bases between. The CDR3 is 11 amino acids. Per the germline V gene, CDR1 is SSHAT and CDR2 is FNYEAQ (reference sequence). This CDR3 is CASSYGQGYTF. The CDR3 nucleotides read TGTGCCAGCAGTTACGGGCAGGGCTACACCTTC.

The chain combines TRBV7-6 with TRBJ2-7; the match to TRBD2 covers 8 bases. Germline CDR1 reads SGHVS; CDR2 reads FNYEAQ. Unmatched junction bases numbered 11, after V lost 5 bases and J lost 5 bases. The CDR3 length is 15 residues. CDR3 residues: CASSQPGTRSNEQYF. The CDR3 DNA follows: TGTGCCAGCAGCCAACCCGGGACTAGGTCTAACGAGCAGTACTTC.

V and J are TRBV7-2 and TRBJ2-7; TRBD1 aligns across 8 bases. Germline CDR1 reads SGHTA; CDR2 reads FQGNSA. V shed 5 bases and J 3 bases; nucleotides not matched to a gene: 6. CDR3 length equals 14 residues. The CDR3 reads CASSRDRSVYEQYF. In nucleotides, the CDR3 is TGTGCCAGCAGCCGGGACAGGTCCGTCTACGAGCAGTACTTC.

This clonotype was detected only a few times. The chain is built from TRBV7-2 and TRBJ2-5, with D hard to call. The CDR3 is made up of 12 amino acids. Trimming removed 6 bases at V and 4 bases at J, with 9 bases between. Germline V gene data show CDR1 as SGHTA and CDR2 as FQGNSA. CDR3 amino acids: CASSEYSETQYF. CDR3 DNA: TGTGCCAGCAGTGAATACTCAGAGACCCAGTACTTC.

In its sample, this clonotype was seen once. The chain joins TRBV6-1 to TRBJ1-1; no definite D call. V was trimmed by 8 bases and J by 0 bases, leaving 10 bases between them. The CDR3 consists of 13 residues. Germline CDR1 and CDR2: MNHNS and SASEGT. The CDR3 DNA is TGTGCCAGCTTGGAGGCTATGAACACTGAAGCTTTCTTT. This translates into CASLEAMNTEAFF.

The rearrangement uses TRBV2 and TRBJ1-3, with D possibly TRBD1 on 6 matching bases. The CDR3 consists of 14 residues. Germline V gene data show CDR1 as SNHLY and CDR2 as FYNNEI. V was pared by 6 bases and J by 2 bases, with 11 bases between. DNA of the CDR3: TGTGCCAGCAGCACAGGGTATACTGGAAACACCATATATTTT. Its translation: CASSTGYTGNTIYF.

This clonotype has just a few counts. This chain connects TRBV29-1 to TRBJ2-7; D ambiguous. Trimming took 4 bases from V and 3 from J, leaving 10 bases between them. Per germline, CDR1 SQVTM and CDR2 ANQGSEA. The CDR3 has 12 amino acids. The CDR3 DNA reads as TGCAGCGTTGCCGGAACCAACTACGAGCAGTACTTC. Translating it yields CSVAGTNYEQYF.

DNA of the CDR3: TGTGCCAGCAGCCTACAGGGGGCCGACCCTGGCCAGTACTTC. Its translation: CASSLQGADPGQYF. The V and J genes are TRBV7-8 and TRBJ2-5; 9 nucleotides align to TRBD1. Germline V CDR1 and CDR2: SGHVS, FQNEAQ. This CDR3 comprises 14 residues. Trimming removed 5 bases from V and 10 bases from J; junction bases left unmatched: 11.

The chain employs TRBV29-1 and TRBJ1-3; possibly TRBD1 for D (6 bases). Deletions cut 3 bases from V and 4 bases from J, with 10 bases between. The CDR3 has 13 residues. CDR1 SQVTM and CDR2 ANQGSEA come from the germline V gene. The CDR3 sequence is CSVDSTGGNTIYF. For the CDR3, the DNA is TGCAGCGTTGACTCGACAGGAGGAAACACCATATATTTT.

The table lists this clonotype with a few counts. This chain connects TRBV25-1 to TRBJ1-2, with 8 positions matching TRBD1. CDR3 length: 15 residues. CDR1 is MGHDK and CDR2 is SYGVNS in the germline V gene. Trimming cost V 3 bases and J 8 bases; bases outside gene matches: 11. The CDR3 here is CASSEIAGGSGGYTF. The CDR3 DNA reads as TGTGCCAGCAGTGAGATCGCAGGGGGCTCTGGGGGCTACACCTTC.

The gene calls are TRBV2 and TRBJ1-3; D is ambiguous. This CDR3 is built from 15 residues. V was pared by 5 bases and J by 0 bases, with 11 bases between. The germline V gene has CDR1 SNHLY and CDR2 FYNNEI. The CDR3 reads CASSYQQSSGNTIYF. DNA of the CDR3: TGTGCCAGCAGTTACCAGCAGAGCTCTGGAAACACCATATATTTT.

The V and J genes are TRBV7-3 and TRBJ2-7; 10 bases fit TRBD2. J lost 3 bases, V lost 2 bases, and 10 bases had no gene match. Germline CDR1 reads SGHTA; CDR2 reads FQGTGA. CDR3 length equals 17 residues. Written as DNA, the CDR3 is TGTGCCAGCAGCTTAGAATTGGAACTAGCGGGACTCTACGAGCAGTACTTC. Its translation: CASSLELELAGLYEQYF.